A selection of T cell receptor beta chains follows, all from one sample in a study of blood T cell repertoires in COVID-19. The method was immunoSEQ multiplex PCR; TCRdb's version includes in-frame clones alone and lacks a portion of them. The sample holds about 130,000 clones, about 79% seen once. Sample: PBMCs or T cells enriched from blood (not recorded which). The receptors here all came from a man aged 50 or older who had recovered from COVID-19. Both conserved end residues are part of each CDR3. D genes are given only for firm matches. Some rows have no size entry. The others give once, few or many, or a class for an expanded clone.

cdr3_aa	cdr3_nt	v_call	clone_size	j_call	d_call	cdr3_length
CSVEVQGPGYTF	TGCAGCGTTGAAGTACAGGGGCCAGGCTACACCTTC	TRBV29-1	-	TRBJ1-2	TRBD1	12
CASSISQGGSNQPQHF	TGTGCCAGTAGTATATCCCAGGGAGGGAGCAATCAGCCCCAGCATTTT	TRBV19	-	TRBJ1-5	-	16
CASSLERTYLGYTF	TGTGCCAGCAGCTTAGAAAGAACATACCTTGGCTACACCTTC	TRBV7-2	-	TRBJ1-2	-	14
CASRTTSGSPGELFF	TGTGCCAGCAGAACTACTAGCGGGAGTCCCGGGGAGCTGTTTTTT	TRBV13	-	TRBJ2-2	TRBD2	15
CSVGGNYGYTF	TGCAGCGTTGGCGGAAACTATGGCTACACCTTC	TRBV29-1	-	TRBJ1-2	-	11
CASRATGGEQYF	TGTGCCAGCAGGGCCACGGGAGGAGAGCAGTACTTC	TRBV12-3/TRBV12-4	once	TRBJ2-7	TRBD2	12
CASSLGGGFNEQFF	TGTGCCAGCAGCTTAGGCGGGGGGTTCAATGAGCAGTTCTTC	TRBV11-2	-	TRBJ2-1	TRBD2	14
CASSLRTVSYEQYF	TGTGCCAGCAGCCTTCGGACAGTCTCCTACGAGCAGTACTTC	TRBV7-2	-	TRBJ2-7	-	14
CASSRGASYEQYF	TGTGCCAGCAGCCGGGGGGCCTCCTACGAGCAGTACTTC	TRBV6-5	-	TRBJ2-7	-	13
CASGLVQGRGAFGTEAFF	TGTGCTAGTGGTTTGGTACAAGGGAGGGGGGCCTTTGGCACTGAAGCTTTCTTT	TRBV12-5	-	TRBJ1-1	-	18